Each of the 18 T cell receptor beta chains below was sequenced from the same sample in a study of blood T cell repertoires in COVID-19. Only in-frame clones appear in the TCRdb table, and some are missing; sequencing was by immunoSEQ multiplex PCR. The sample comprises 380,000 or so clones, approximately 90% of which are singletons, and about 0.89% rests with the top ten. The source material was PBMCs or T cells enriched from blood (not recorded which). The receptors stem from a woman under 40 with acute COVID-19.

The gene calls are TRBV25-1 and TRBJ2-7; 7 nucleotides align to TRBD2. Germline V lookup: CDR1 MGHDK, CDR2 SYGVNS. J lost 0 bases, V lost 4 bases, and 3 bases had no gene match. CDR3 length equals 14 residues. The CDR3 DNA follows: TGTGCCAGCAGTGCTAGCGGAAGCTCCTACGAGCAGTACTTC. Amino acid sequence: CASSASGSSYEQYF.

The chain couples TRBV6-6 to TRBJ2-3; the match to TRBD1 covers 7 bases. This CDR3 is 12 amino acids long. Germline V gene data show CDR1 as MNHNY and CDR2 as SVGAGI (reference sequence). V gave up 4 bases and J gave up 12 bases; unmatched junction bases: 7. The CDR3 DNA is TGTGCCAGCAGTTCCCGGGACAGCAGACAGTATTTT. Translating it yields CASSSRDSRQYF.

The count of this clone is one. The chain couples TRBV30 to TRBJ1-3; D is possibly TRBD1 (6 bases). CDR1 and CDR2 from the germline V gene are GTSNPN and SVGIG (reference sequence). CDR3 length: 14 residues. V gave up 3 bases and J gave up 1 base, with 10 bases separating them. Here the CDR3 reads CAWRPQGSGNTIYF. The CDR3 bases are TGTGCCTGGAGACCACAGGGTTCTGGAAACACCATATATTTT. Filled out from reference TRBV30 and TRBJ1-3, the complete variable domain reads SQTIHQWPATLVQPVGSPLSLECTVEGTSNPNLYWYRQAAGRGLQLLFYSVGIGQISSEVPQNLSASRPQDRQFILSSKKLLLSDSGFYLCAWRPQGSGNTIYFGEGSWLTVV.

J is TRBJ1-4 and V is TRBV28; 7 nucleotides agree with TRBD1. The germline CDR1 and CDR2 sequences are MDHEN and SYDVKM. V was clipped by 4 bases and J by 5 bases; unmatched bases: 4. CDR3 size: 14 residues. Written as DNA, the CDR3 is TGTGCCAGCAGTTCACCGGGACAGAATGAAAAACTGTTTTTT. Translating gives CASSSPGQNEKLFF.

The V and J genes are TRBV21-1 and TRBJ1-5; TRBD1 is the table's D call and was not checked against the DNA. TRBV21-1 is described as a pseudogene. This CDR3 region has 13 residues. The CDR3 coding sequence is TGTGCCAACTCAGACAGGGAGAATCAGCCCCAGCATTTT. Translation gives CANSDRENQPQHF.

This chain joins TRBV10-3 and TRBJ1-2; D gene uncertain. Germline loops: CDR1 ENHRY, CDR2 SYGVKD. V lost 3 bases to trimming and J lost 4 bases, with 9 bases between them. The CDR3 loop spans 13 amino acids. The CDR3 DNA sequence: TGTGCCATCAGTGATAACAGTGCCTATGGCTACACCTTC. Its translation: CAISDNSAYGYTF.

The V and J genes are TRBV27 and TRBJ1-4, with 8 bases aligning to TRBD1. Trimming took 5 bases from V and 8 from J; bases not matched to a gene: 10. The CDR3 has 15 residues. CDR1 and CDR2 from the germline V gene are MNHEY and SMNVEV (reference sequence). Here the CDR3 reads CASSPQGARVEKLFF. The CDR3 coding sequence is TGTGCCAGCAGTCCTCAGGGGGCGCGGGTAGAAAAACTGTTTTTT.

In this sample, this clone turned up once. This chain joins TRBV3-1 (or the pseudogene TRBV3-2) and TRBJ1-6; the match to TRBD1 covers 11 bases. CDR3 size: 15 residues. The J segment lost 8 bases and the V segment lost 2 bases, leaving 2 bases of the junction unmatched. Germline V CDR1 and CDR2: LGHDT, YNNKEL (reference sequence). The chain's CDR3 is CASSQPGQGDSPLHF. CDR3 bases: TGTGCCAGCAGCCAACCGGGACAGGGGGATTCACCCCTCCACTTT.

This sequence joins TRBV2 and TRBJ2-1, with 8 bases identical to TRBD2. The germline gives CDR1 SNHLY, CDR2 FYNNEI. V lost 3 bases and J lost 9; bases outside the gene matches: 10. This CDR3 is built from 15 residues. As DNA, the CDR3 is TGTGCCAGCAGTGACCATAGCGGGGCAGCCATTGAGCAGTTCTTC. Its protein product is CASSDHSGAAIEQFF.

CDR3 region: CASSLFRDTEAFF. The CDR3 bases are TGTGCCAGCAGTTTATTCAGGGACACTGAAGCTTTCTTT. This sequence joins TRBV27 and TRBJ1-1; perhaps TRBD1 as D (5 bases). Trimming took 1 base from V and 3 from J, leaving 6 bases between them. Germline CDR1 and CDR2: MNHEY and SMNVEV (reference sequence). The CDR3 sequence is 13 residues long.

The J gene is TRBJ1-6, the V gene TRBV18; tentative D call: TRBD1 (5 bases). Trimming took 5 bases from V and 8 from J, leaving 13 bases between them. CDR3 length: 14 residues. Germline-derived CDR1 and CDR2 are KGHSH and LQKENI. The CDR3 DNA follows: TGTGCCAGCTCAGGGGGGGGGTACGATTCACCCCTCCACTTT. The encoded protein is CASSGGGYDSPLHF.

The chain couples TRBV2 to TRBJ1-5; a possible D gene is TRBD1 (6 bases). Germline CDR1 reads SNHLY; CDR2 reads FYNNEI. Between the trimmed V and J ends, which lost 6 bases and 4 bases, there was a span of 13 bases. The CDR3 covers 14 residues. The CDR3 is CASRPDRINQPQHF. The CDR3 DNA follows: TGTGCCAGCAGACCAGACAGGATTAATCAGCCCCAGCATTTT.

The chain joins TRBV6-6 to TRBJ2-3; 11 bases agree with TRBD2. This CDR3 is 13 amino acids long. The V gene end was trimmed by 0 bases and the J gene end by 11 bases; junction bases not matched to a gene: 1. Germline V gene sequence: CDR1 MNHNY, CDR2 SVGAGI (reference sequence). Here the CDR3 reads CASSYSTSGGQYF. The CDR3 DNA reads TGTGCCAGCAGTTACTCTACTAGCGGGGGGCAGTATTTT.

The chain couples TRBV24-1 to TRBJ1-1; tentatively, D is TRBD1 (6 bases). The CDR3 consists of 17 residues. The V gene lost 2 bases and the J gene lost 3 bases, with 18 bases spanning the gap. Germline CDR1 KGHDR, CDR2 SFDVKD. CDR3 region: CATSDSRAGGQDTEAFF. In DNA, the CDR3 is TGTGCCACCAGTGATTCCCGGGCTGGGGGCCAGGACACTGAAGCTTTCTTT.

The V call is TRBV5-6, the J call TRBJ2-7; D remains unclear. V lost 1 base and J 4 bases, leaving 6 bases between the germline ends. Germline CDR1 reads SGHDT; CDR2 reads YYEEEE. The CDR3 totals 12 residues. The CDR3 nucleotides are TGTGCCAGCAGCTTGTCCAAATACGAGCAGTACTTC. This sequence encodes CASSLSKYEQYF.

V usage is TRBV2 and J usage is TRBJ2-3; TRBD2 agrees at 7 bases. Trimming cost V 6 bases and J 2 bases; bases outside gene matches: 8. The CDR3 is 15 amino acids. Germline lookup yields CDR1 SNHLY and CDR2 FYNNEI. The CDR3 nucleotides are TGTGCCAGCAGATATGCGGGGGAGAACACAGATACGCAGTATTTT. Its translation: CASRYAGENTDTQYF. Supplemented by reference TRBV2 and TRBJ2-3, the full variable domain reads EPEVTQTPSHQVTQMGQEVILRCVPISNHLYFYWYRQILGQKVEFLVSFYNNEISEKSEIFDDQFSVERPDGSNFTLKIRSTKLEDSAMYFCASRYAGENTDTQYFGPGTRLTVL.

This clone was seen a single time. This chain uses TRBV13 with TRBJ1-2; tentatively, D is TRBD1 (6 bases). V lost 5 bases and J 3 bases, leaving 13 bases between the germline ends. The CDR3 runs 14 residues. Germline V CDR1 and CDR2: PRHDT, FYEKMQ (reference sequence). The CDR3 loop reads CASSLLGQHYGYTF. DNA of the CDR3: TGTGCCAGCAGCCTACTTGGACAGCACTATGGCTACACCTTC.

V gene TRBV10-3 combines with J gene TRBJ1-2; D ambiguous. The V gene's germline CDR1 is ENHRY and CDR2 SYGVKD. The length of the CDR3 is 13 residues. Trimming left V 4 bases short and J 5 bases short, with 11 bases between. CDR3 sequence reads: CAISAGVGYGYTF. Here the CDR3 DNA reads TGTGCCATCAGTGCCGGGGTAGGGTATGGCTACACCTTC.